This TCR beta chain was captured by sequencing in a study of T cell responses to AZD1222 COVID-19 vaccine (dated by TCRdb to the early 2020s). About the investigation overall: Because spike-specific TCR depth and breadth did not differ between the two schedules, AZD1222 recipients who got a second dose at roughly 4 weeks were pooled with those who got a second dose at roughly 12 weeks. Trial participants were enrolled by age into 18-55, 56-69 and 70-plus year subgroups, with approximately 160, 26 and 62 TCR-sequenced participants respectively. A total of over 230 trial participants underwent TCR sequencing, of whom some 210 received two doses of AZD1222 and approximately 25 received two doses of the MenACWY control vaccine.

The CDR3 regions of human TCRbeta chains were subjected to immunosequencing. Concerning the study's data processing: TCRs in the repertoires were matched against a reference library of SARS-CoV-2-specific TCRs that had been generated with the MIRA antigen-specificity platform. Breadth was defined as the fraction of unique TCRs that were SARS-CoV-2-associated. Depth was defined as the fraction of total T cells that were SARS-CoV-2-associated. Using the MIRA data, every spike-specific TCR was mapped to the spike region that the TCR reacted to and assigned to either a CD4 or a CD8 class. Log10-transformed breadth and depth values were compared by one-way ANOVA with Sidak's multiple comparisons tests. TCRdb provides this immuneACCESS table in a form limited to in-frame rearrangements. Some clones are lacking; in checked studies, under half of them reflect an unresolved V gene, and why the rest are absent is not known. That table supplies the V and J calls and clone size; D and trimming were determined from the DNA. The sample table contains more than 150,000 clones; only one count was recorded for about nine tenths of them. The ten biggest clones cover about 1.6% of the sample.

This sample's time point label indicates: baseline before first vaccination. Samples from vaccinated people were obtained from the UK trials COV001 and COV002, which included a single-blind randomized controlled phase 2/3 trial of AZD1222 (ChAdOx1 nCoV-19) in healthy adults. For TCRbeta chain sequencing, PBMC samples were collected from trial participants at day 0 and at day 28 after the second dose. Between the V and J ends, shortened by 4 bases and 5 bases respectively, the junction contains 19 bases. The CDR3 measures 15 amino acids from cysteine to phenylalanine. The retained sequence is limited to the CDR3, 45 bases, with the frame set at the first base. Study-wide findings and limitations: Conclusions about previously exposed vaccinees are limited, since just 6 or 7 AZD1222 recipients were seropositive for SARS-CoV-2 at baseline. No day 14 peak-response samples were available, so repertoires were characterized only after the peak T cell response. In the small 56-69-year group, the increase in depth fell short of significance, most likely because of low power. Participants were mostly white British, with more females than males. The authors suggested clonal diversity may have been underestimated. After two AZD1222 doses, spike-specific TCR breadth and depth were significantly higher than at day 0 and than in MenACWY recipients. The vaccine-associated CD4 TCRs covered the entire spike protein, and the dominant responses fell in regions 160-218 and 743-854. Epitopes outside the regions mutated in the B.1.351 and B.1.1.7 variants were reportedly recognized by nearly half of the unique spike-specific TCRs.

As regards this clone: No antigen is known for it. Base qualities are not recorded, but no much larger clone differs from it by a single base.

This receptor was taken from an adult in good health. Source: peripheral blood, taken on day 0 of AZD1222 vaccination. The chain joins TRBV5-3 to TRBJ2-7; a tentative D match to TRBD1 spans 6 bases. TRBV5-3 is noted as an ORF with a role that remains uncertain. This receptor has the CDR3 CARSLNPGAGNEQYF. The nucleotide sequence reads TGTGCCAGAAGCCTAAACCCAGGGGCAGGGAACGAGCAGTACTTC.